A single T cell receptor (beta chain) is shown here with its context. The record originates from a study of blood T cell repertoires in COVID-19. Assay: immunoSEQ multiplex PCR; the TCRdb copy retains only in-frame clones and omits some. The repertoire holds more than 200,000 clones, around 90% seen once, with roughly a tenth in the top ten. Participants had their cohort set by participant-reported clinical history. The CDR3 contains 14 residues. CDR1 is MNHEY, CDR2 SVGAGI, per germline. Germline trimming cut 10 bases from V and 2 bases from J; bases unmatched to any gene: 7. The V gene is TRBV6-5, the J gene TRBJ2-2; 7 bases map to TRBD2. Specimen: PBMCs or T cells enriched from blood (not recorded which). The TCR originated in a man younger than 45 who had recovered from COVID-19. The CDR3 region has the DNA TGTGCCACCCTAAGCGGGGAAAACACCGGGGAGCTGTTTTTT. Translated, it gives CATLSGENTGELFF.